This T cell receptor (beta chain) came from a study of T-cell reconstitution after alpha-beta-depleted transplantation in children. Study results and limitations: From newly produced T cells came most of the T-cell counts and diversity one year after transplant.

Germline CDR1 MDHEN, CDR2 SYDVKM. The CDR3 has 15 residues. Trimming took off 3 bases at V and 3 bases at J, with 15 bases between the two ends. Unique molecular identifiers featured in how the TCRbeta library was prepared. Via MiXCR, TCRdb re-called the PCR reads, giving one row per CDR3 protein. There are approximately 230,000 distinct CDR3 sequences in the sample; roughly a quarter occur only once, and roughly 5% lies in the top ten. This clonotype was observed at least ten times. The antigen remains undetermined. The sequence was obtained from a female patient between 2 and 10 years old who had a stem cell transplant for congenital amegakaryocytic thrombocytopenia, so the T cells may come from the graft donor. The chain has TRBV28 and TRBJ2-7; D is unclear. Specimen: PBMCs, mostly from graft donor cells, collected 360 days after TCRalphabeta/CD19-depleted stem cell transplant. CDR3 protein: CASSFFGSVIYEQYF. CDR3 bases: TGTGCCAGCAGTTTTTTTGGAAGTGTGATCTACGAGCAGTACTTC.